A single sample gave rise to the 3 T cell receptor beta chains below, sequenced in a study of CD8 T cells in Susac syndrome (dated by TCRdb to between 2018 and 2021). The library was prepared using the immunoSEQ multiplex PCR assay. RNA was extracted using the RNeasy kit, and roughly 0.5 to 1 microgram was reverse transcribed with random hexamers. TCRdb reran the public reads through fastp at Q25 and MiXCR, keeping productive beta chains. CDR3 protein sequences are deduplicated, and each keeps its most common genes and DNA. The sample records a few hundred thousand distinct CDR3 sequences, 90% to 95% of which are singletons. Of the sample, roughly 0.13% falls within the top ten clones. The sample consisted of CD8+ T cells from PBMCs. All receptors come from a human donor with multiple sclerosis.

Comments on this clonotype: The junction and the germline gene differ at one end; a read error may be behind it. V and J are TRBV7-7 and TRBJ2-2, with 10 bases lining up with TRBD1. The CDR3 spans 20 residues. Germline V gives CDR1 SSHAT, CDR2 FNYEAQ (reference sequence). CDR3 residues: CASSFSPQTGGPTNTGELFF. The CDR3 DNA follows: TGTGCTAGCAGCTTTTCTCCTCAGACAGGGGGCCCGACTAACACCGGGGAGCTGTTTTTT. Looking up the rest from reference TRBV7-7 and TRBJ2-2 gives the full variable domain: GAGVSQSPRYKVTKRGQDVTLRCDPISSHATLYWYQQALGQGPEFLTYFNYEAQPDKSGLPSDRFSAERPEGSISTLTIQRTEQRDSAMYRCASSFSPQTGGPTNTGELFFGEGSRLTVL.

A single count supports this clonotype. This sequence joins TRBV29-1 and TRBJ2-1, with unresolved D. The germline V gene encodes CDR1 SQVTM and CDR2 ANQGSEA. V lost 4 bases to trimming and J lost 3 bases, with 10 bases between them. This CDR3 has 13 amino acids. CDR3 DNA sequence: TGCAGCGTTGTAGGGCAGAACTACAATGAGCAGTTCTTC. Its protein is CSVVGQNYNEQFF.

CDR3 sequence reads: CASSEPTDTQYF. CDR3 coding DNA: TGTGCCAGCAGTGAACCTACAGATACGCAGTATTTT. This rearrangement joins TRBV2 to TRBJ2-3; D gene uncertain. The V and J ends lost 2 bases and 3 bases respectively, with 3 bases between them. The CDR3 sequence is 12 residues long. Germline-derived CDR1 and CDR2 are SNHLY and FYNNEI.